The entry below describes one T cell receptor beta chain. The data are from a study of cytomegalovirus exposure and HLA in healthy donors. The PCR was carried out with 60 Vbeta primers and 13 Jbeta primers. Clones were read by immunoSEQ multiplex PCR, and TCRdb kept only the in-frame ones, dropping some. The table lists about 210,000 clones. The V and J ends lost 4 bases and 1 base respectively, with 7 bases between them. CDR3 size: 13 residues. CDR1 LNHDA and CDR2 SQIVND come from the germline V gene (reference sequence). The sequencing sample was made of PBMCs. The chain joins TRBV19 to TRBJ1-1, with D unresolved. This TCR was recovered from a woman under 40 in good health and CMV-seropositive. CDR3 nucleotides: TGTGCCAGTAGTAGAGGTGGGAACACTGAAGCTTTCTTT. It yields the protein CASSRGGNTEAFF.